Shown below are 21 T cell receptor beta chains from a single sample sequenced in a study of regulatory T cells in long-lasting Graves disease. Arm-PCR of CDR3 regions and iRepertoire HTBI primers were used to build TCR beta libraries. One entry per CDR3 protein results from TCRdb running MiXCR on the multiplex PCR reads. In the table there are about 240,000 distinct CDR3 sequences, around 20% of which are singletons. Time point described: newly diagnosed GD, antithyroid drugs for less than 3 months. PBMCs provided the RNA from which the TCR library was made. Sequenced material: peripheral blood mononuclear cells (PBMCs), taken at new diagnosis, from a patient treated with antithyroid drugs. Receptors originate from a female donor with Graves disease.

There are many counts of this clonotype. The chain has TRBV24-1 and TRBJ2-1; tentatively, D is TRBD1 or TRBD2 (7 bases each). Per the germline V gene, CDR1 is KGHDR and CDR2 is SFDVKD. Between the trimmed V and J ends, which lost 1 base and 8 bases, there was a span of 17 bases. The CDR3 length is 16 residues. The CDR3 spells CATSDFRAGGGDEQFF. The CDR3 bases are TGTGCCACCAGTGATTTTCGGGCAGGGGGGGGCGATGAGCAGTTCTTC.

This clonotype was counted only a few times. A read error is possible here, since a much larger clone lies one base away. This chain joins TRBV5-6 and TRBJ1-2; D gene uncertain. Germline CDR1 is SGHDT and CDR2 is YYEEEE. V lost 3 bases, J lost 8 bases, and 11 bases lay in between. The CDR3 totals 12 residues. The CDR3 region is CASSSGIQGYTF. For the CDR3, the DNA is TGTGCCAGCAGCTCGGGCATCCAAGGCTACACCTTC.

This clonotype has at least ten counts. The chain is built from TRBV6-5 and TRBJ1-5; D gene uncertain. This CDR3 has 14 residues. V lost 2 bases and J 4 bases, leaving 9 bases between the germline ends. Germline CDR1 is MNHEY and CDR2 is SVGAGI. CDR3 DNA sequence: TGTGCCAGCAGTTACGTGGCAGCAAATCAGCCCCAGCATTTT. It specifies CASSYVAANQPQHF.

The genes are TRBV19 and TRBJ2-1; D gene unclear. V was cut by 6 bases and J by 6 bases, with 18 bases left in between. The germline gives CDR1 LNHDA, CDR2 SQIVND (reference sequence). The CDR3 runs to 15 residues. CDR3 bases: TGTGCCAGTAGCCCTAGTATGCAACGTCCCAATGAGCAGTTCTTC. Protein: CASSPSMQRPNEQFF.

This clonotype has a count of ten or more. The J gene is TRBJ2-7, the V gene TRBV11-2; D gene uncertain. V lost 5 bases to trimming and J lost 0 bases, with 14 bases between them. CDR3 length: 15 residues. Germline V gene lookup returns CDR1 SGHAT and CDR2 FQNNGV. In nucleotides, the CDR3 is TGTGCCAGCAGCCCATGGGCAGGTAACTCCTACGAGCAGTACTTC. The encoded protein is CASSPWAGNSYEQYF. The full variable domain, rest sourced from reference TRBV11-2 and TRBJ2-7, is EAGVAQSPRYKIIEKRQSVAFWCNPISGHATLYWYQQILGQGPKLLIQFQNNGVVDDSQLPKDRFSAERLKGVDSTLKIQPAKLEDSAVYLCASSPWAGNSYEQYFGPGTRLTVT.

The sample holds a few counts of this clonotype. A much larger clone differs by one base, so this may be a read error. The genes are TRBV12-3 or TRBV12-4 and TRBJ1-5; TRBD1 is a possible D gene (6 bases). V lost 0 bases to trimming and J lost 5 bases, with 17 bases between them. There are 17 residues in the CDR3. The CDR3 protein is CASSLAYDKGVDQPQHF. CDR3 nucleotide sequence: TGTGCCAGCAGTTTAGCGTACGACAAGGGGGTTGATCAGCCCCAGCATTTT.

With respect to this clonotype: A much larger clone sits a single nucleotide away, making a read error possible. The V and J genes are TRBV4-2 and TRBJ1-5, with 7 positions matching TRBD1. The CDR3 sequence is 19 residues long. V was pared by 4 bases and J by 0 bases, with 15 bases of the junction left unmatched. CDR1 and CDR2 from the germline V gene are LGHNA and YNFKEQ. The CDR3 DNA is TGTGCCAGCAGCCCCAATCCGGGACAGAGTTTCTTTAGCAATCAGCCCCAGCATTTT. It is translated as CASSPNPGQSFFSNQPQHF.

This clonotype was detected only a few times. The chain recombines TRBV19 with TRBJ2-4; 7 positions agree with TRBD1. CDR1 is LNHDA, CDR2 SQIVND, per germline (reference sequence). The CDR3 is 14 amino acids. J was trimmed by 8 bases and V by 6 bases; bases with no gene match: 10. CDR3: CASSFDRVDDIQYF. As DNA, the CDR3 is TGTGCCAGTAGCTTCGACAGGGTTGATGACATTCAGTACTTC.

This clonotype was found a few times. The chain couples TRBV12-3 or TRBV12-4 to TRBJ1-5, with a weak D call TRBD1 (6 bases). Trimming pared 3 bases from V and 5 bases from J, leaving 14 bases between. The CDR3 spans 15 residues. The CDR3 nucleotides are TGTGCCAGCAGTTTCACCAGGGGTTACGATCAGCCCCAGCATTTT. Translating gives CASSFTRGYDQPQHF.

This rearrangement joins TRBV5-1 to TRBJ1-5; TRBD1 agrees at 9 bases. The germline CDR1 and CDR2 sequences are SGHRS and YFSETQ. CDR3 length equals 18 residues. The V and J ends lost 0 bases and 0 bases, in that order; junction bases with no gene match: 7. The CDR3 loop is CASSLEDRGEYSNQPQHF. The CDR3 DNA is TGCGCCAGCAGCTTGGAGGACAGGGGAGAGTATAGCAATCAGCCCCAGCATTTT.

This clonotype was recorded many times. The gene calls are TRBV4-2 and TRBJ2-1, with a possible D match to TRBD2 (5 bases). V dropped 0 bases and J dropped 5 bases, with 11 bases sitting between them. The CDR3 totals 15 residues. The germline V gene has CDR1 LGHNA and CDR2 YNFKEQ. The CDR3 here is CASSQEGGLHNEQFF. The CDR3 DNA follows: TGTGCCAGCAGCCAAGAAGGAGGACTCCACAATGAGCAGTTCTTC.

This clonotype has ten or more counts. This chain uses TRBV12-3 or TRBV12-4 with TRBJ2-5, with D perhaps matching TRBD1 (6 bases). CDR3 length equals 15 residues. The V gene lost 5 bases and the J gene lost 4 bases, with 17 bases spanning the gap. In DNA, the CDR3 is TGTGCCAGCAGTCTAAGGGCCGGACAGATAGAGACCCAGTACTTC. It encodes CASSLRAGQIETQYF.

This clonotype occurred many times. The V gene is TRBV7-8, the J gene TRBJ1-2; possible D gene TRBD1, 5 bases. Between the trimmed V and J ends, which lost 3 bases and 6 bases, there was a span of 11 bases. Looked up from germline, CDR1 is SGHVS and CDR2 is FQNEAQ. This CDR3 contains 13 residues. CDR3 region: CASSLSRVDGYTF. The CDR3, as DNA: TGTGCCAGCAGCTTGTCCAGGGTGGATGGCTACACCTTC.

This clonotype was seen repeatedly, ten times or more. The CDR3 region has the DNA TGTGCCAGCAGTTCGGGGACTAACATGGTCGGTAATGAAAAACTGTTTTTT. Translating gives CASSSGTNMVGNEKLFF. The V and J genes are TRBV12-3 or TRBV12-4 and TRBJ1-4; D possibly corresponds to TRBD1 (5 bases). The CDR3 runs to 17 residues. Trimming shortened V by 4 bases and J by 4 bases, and 19 bases separated the two germline ends.

This clonotype was found many times. This sequence joins TRBV19 and TRBJ2-7; D gene uncertain. Deletions cut 5 bases from V and 1 base from J, with 12 bases between. There are 14 residues in the CDR3. Germline V gene data show CDR1 as LNHDA and CDR2 as SQIVND (reference sequence). The CDR3 loop is CASSADQFSYEQYF. The CDR3 DNA sequence: TGTGCCAGTAGTGCGGACCAATTTTCCTACGAGCAGTACTTC.

This clonotype was counted ten times or more. This chain links TRBV18 with TRBJ2-2, with D perhaps TRBD2 (6 bases). V was shortened by 2 bases and J by 3 bases, with 13 bases between the two germline ends. CDR1 KGHSH and CDR2 LQKENI come from the germline V gene. This CDR3 comprises 16 residues. The CDR3 nucleotides read TGTGCCAGCTCACCAAGGTCTCGGAGGGACACCGGGGAGCTGTTTTTT. Protein product: CASSPRSRRDTGELFF.

This clonotype was observed many times. The rearrangement uses TRBV7-6 and TRBJ2-3; no firm D call. CDR3 size: 12 residues. Trimming stripped 1 base from V and 7 bases from J, with 6 bases between. Per the germline V gene, CDR1 is SGHVS and CDR2 is FNYEAQ. The CDR3 loop reads CASSLEANTQYF. CDR3 sequence (DNA): TGTGCCAGCAGCTTAGAGGCGAATACGCAGTATTTT.

This clonotype occurred a few times. The genes are TRBV11-2 and TRBJ2-7; either TRBD1 or TRBD2 may fit D (5 bases each). CDR3 length equals 14 residues. V dropped 3 bases and J dropped 6 bases, with 15 bases sitting between them. Germline lookup yields CDR1 SGHAT and CDR2 FQNNGV. The CDR3 DNA reads TGTGCCAGCAGCTTCCGGTCTTGGGACCGCGAGCAGTACTTC. It codes for CASSFRSWDREQYF.

Of note for this clonotype: A much larger clone sits a single nucleotide away, making a read error possible. Because it lacks the conserved phenylalanine or tryptophan at the end, this CDR3 is likely a read error. V gene TRBV11-2 combines with J gene TRBJ1-3; no reliable D call. This CDR3 is 13 amino acids long. The germline gives CDR1 SGHAT, CDR2 FQNNGV. Trimming cost V 0 bases and J 6 bases, with 6 bases left between them. CDR3 in amino acids: CASSLDTLNTIYL. The CDR3 DNA follows: TGTGCCAGCAGCTTAGACACTTTAAACACCATATATCTT.

This clonotype was counted at least ten times. V usage is TRBV4-3 and J usage is TRBJ2-1; TRBD2 might be the D (6 bases). The CDR3 totals 15 residues. Trimming pared 1 base from V and 3 bases from J, leaving 10 bases between. CDR1 and CDR2 from the germline V gene are LGHNA and YSLEER. This CDR3 reads CASSQVGGNYNEQFF. Written as DNA, the CDR3 is TGCGCCAGCAGCCAAGTCGGCGGGAACTACAATGAGCAGTTCTTC.

The table lists this clonotype with a few counts. The rearrangement joins TRBV5-4 to TRBJ2-2; D possibly uses TRBD1 or TRBD2 (8 bases each). Trimming cost V 1 base and J 3 bases, with 16 bases left between them. The CDR3 covers 17 residues. CDR1 SGHNT and CDR2 YYREEE come from the germline V gene (reference sequence). The CDR3 region is CASSLQGAGGHTGELFF. CDR3 in DNA: TGTGCCAGCAGCTTGCAGGGGGCGGGGGGCCACACCGGGGAGCTGTTTTTT. Full variable domain (rest looked up from reference TRBV5-4 and TRBJ2-2): ETGVTQSPTHLIKTRGQQVTLRCSSQSGHNTVSWYQQALGQGPQFIFQYYREEENGRGNFPPRFSGLQFPNYSSELNVNALELDDSALYLCASSLQGAGGHTGELFFGEGSRLTVL.